This T cell receptor (beta chain) was recovered during a study of post-analysis software for immune sequencing data. At the level of the study: The disease courses spanned relapsing-remitting, secondary progressive and progressive-relapsing forms of multiple sclerosis. Study outcomes and limitations: Patients with multiple sclerosis recorded significantly lower normalized Chao1 diversity than controls, the study found. Samples sharing a preparation batch grouped tightly together when assessed by F measure. About five TRBV segments were more frequent in patients than controls; TRBV5-6, TRBV5-1 and TRBV20-1 belonged to this group.

Unique molecular identifiers were built into the TCR beta cDNA libraries. Once 1 to 10 million T cells were used, roughly 0.5 million cDNA molecules resulted. MiXCR, applied by TCRdb to the PCR reads, yields one record per CDR3 protein. The sample holds around 770,000 distinct CDR3 sequences, about half seen once. As regards this clonotype: Its target is unknown.

The CDR3 consists of 14 residues. CDR1 SGDLS and CDR2 YYNGEE come from the germline V gene. This sequence was found in a girl aged 10 to 17 with multiple sclerosis. The V gene is TRBV9, the J gene TRBJ2-5, with D possibly being TRBD1 (6 bases). The tail of the sequence fits TRBJ2-7 better, so the J call may be wrong. The sequenced sample was blood. Here the CDR3 reads CASSPRFQGFEQYF. CDR3 sequence (DNA): TGTGCCAGCAGCCCGAGGTTCCAGGGGTTCGAGCAGTACTTC.